Its frequency marks the clone carrying this TCR beta chain as medium-sized. What it binds is not known. The read ends 3 residues before the CDR3 terminus; that terminus is restored from the germline J gene. The CDR3 has 12 residues. V lost 6 bases, J lost 3 bases, and 5 bases lay in between. The germline gives CDR1 SNHLY, CDR2 FYNNEI. The data belong to a study of Tregs in tolerant kidney transplant recipients. The study, taken as a whole, reports: Nucleotide sequences could not be compared across some patients' samples due to primer changes. Expanding Tregs on activated donor B cells appeared to best identify donor-specific TCRbeta clones.

After 5 to 7 days with irradiated graft donor PBMCs, CFSE-labeled recipient PBMCs were FACS-sorted. Profiled with immunoSEQ multiplex PCR; TCRdb holds only in-frame clones, not every one. This repertoire comprises about 2,000 clones; its ten largest clones make up 15% to 20%. The chain uses TRBV2 and TRBJ2-2, with a weak D call TRBD2 (5 bases). This sample comprised CD4+ T cells from blood cultured with allogeneic cells, obtained before the transplant. This sequence was found in a human patient who received a combined kidney and bone marrow transplant. The part of the CDR3 DNA that was read is TGTGCCAGCAGAGCGGACACCGGGGAG. Its protein product is CASRADTGE. The full CDR3 reads CASRADTGELFF.